This T cell receptor (beta chain) was observed in a study of T cells in Graves' hyperthyroidism and ophthalmopathy. Amplification of TCR beta CDR3 regions used RNA as the template. The HTBI set primed first-round TCR CDR3 RT-PCR. TCRdb redid the calling of the multiplex PCR reads with MiXCR, one entry per CDR3 protein. This table holds about 560,000 distinct CDR3 sequences, about 14% found once. Per germline, CDR1 MNHEY and CDR2 SMNVEV (reference sequence). J lost 4 bases, V lost 6 bases, and 4 bases had no gene match. This CDR3 spans 14 amino acids. There are many counts of this clonotype. This sequence joins TRBV27 and TRBJ2-7; 12 positions agree with TRBD2. The TCR comes from a woman between 35 and 50 years old with Graves' hyperthyroidism. Sequenced input: blood. The CDR3 DNA follows: TGTGCCAGCAGGAGGACTAGCGGGACTTACGAGCAGTACTTC. Its protein is CASRRTSGTYEQYF.